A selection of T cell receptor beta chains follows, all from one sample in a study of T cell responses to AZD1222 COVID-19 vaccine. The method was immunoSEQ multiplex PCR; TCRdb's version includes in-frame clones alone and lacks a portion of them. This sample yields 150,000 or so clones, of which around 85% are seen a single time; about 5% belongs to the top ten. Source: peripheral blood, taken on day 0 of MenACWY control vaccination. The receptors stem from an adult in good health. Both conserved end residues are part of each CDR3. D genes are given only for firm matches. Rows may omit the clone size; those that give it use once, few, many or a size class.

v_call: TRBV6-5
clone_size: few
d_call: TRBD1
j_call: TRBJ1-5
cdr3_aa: CASSPQGASQPQHF
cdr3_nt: TGTGCCAGCAGCCCACAGGGGGCCAGTCAGCCCCAGCATTTT

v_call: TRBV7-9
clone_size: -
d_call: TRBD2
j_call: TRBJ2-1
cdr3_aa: CASSDPRTSGGSSYNEQFF
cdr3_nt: TGTGCCAGCAGCGACCCCCGGACTAGCGGGGGTAGCTCCTACAATGAGCAGTTCTTC

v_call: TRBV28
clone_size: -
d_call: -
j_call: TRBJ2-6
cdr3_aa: CASSLRTGANVLTF
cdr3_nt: TGTGCCAGCAGTCTCCGTACTGGGGCCAACGTCCTGACTTTC

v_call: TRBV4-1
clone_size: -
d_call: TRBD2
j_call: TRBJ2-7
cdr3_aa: CASSPRLAPEQYF
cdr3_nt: TGCGCCAGCAGCCCAAGACTAGCACCCGAGCAGTACTTC

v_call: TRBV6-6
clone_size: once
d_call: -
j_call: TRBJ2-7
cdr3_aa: CASSYSTGLGGHEQYF
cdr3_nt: TGTGCCAGCAGTTACTCGACGGGGCTTGGGGGTCACGAGCAGTACTTC

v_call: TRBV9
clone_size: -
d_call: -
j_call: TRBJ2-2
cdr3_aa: CASSVSISSTGELFF
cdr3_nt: TGTGCCAGCAGCGTATCTATTTCGAGCACCGGGGAGCTGTTTTTT

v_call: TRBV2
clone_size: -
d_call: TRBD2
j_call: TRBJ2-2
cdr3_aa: CAGGGAANTGELFF
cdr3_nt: TGTGCCGGGGGGGGTGCAGCGAACACCGGGGAGCTGTTTTTT

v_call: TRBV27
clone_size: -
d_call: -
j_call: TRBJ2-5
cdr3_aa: CASSLWGRQTQYF
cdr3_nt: TGTGCCAGCAGTTTATGGGGGAGGCAGACCCAGTACTTC

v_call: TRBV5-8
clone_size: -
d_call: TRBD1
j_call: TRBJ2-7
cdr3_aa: CASSLQGPEDEQYF
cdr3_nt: TGTGCCAGCAGCCTACAGGGGCCCGAGGACGAGCAGTACTTC

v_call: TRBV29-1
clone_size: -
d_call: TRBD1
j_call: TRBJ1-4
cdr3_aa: CSVTRTGMNEKLFF
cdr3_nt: TGCAGCGTGACCCGGACAGGGATGAATGAAAAACTGTTTTTT